What follows are 20 T cell receptor beta chains derived from one specimen sequenced in a study of OX40 agonist ivuxolimab in advanced cancers. Receptor libraries were prepared by the immunoSEQ multiplex PCR assay. TCRdb mirrors the immuneACCESS table, restricted to in-frame sequences. Some clones are absent from its copies; in checked studies, under half trace to an unresolved V gene, and the reason for the others is unknown. This sample holds over 60,000 clones; 70% to 90% were observed only once. The ten largest clones capture 3% to 4% of the sample. The sequenced sample was CD4+ or CD8+ T cells sorted from blood, obtained in a trial of the OX40 agonist ivuxolimab. The receptors were sampled from an adult with an advanced solid tumor such as melanoma, head and neck, liver or kidney cancer.

The rearrangement uses TRBV28 and TRBJ1-6; D gene unclear. V was shortened by 5 bases and J by 8 bases, with 7 bases between the two germline ends. The CDR3 is made up of 12 amino acids. Per germline, CDR1 MDHEN and CDR2 SYDVKM. The CDR3 DNA sequence: TGTGCCAGCAGTCCTCTCGATTCACCCCTCCACTTT. Amino acid sequence: CASSPLDSPLHF.

The chain carries TRBV6-6 and TRBJ2-7, with D tentatively TRBD2 (6 bases). Germline CDR1 reads MNHNY; CDR2 reads SVGAGI (reference sequence). This CDR3 spans 14 amino acids. V lost 2 bases and J 5 bases, leaving 13 bases between the germline ends. CDR3 in amino acids: CASSYGEAGNEQYF. CDR3 coding DNA: TGTGCCAGCAGTTACGGGGAGGCTGGGAACGAGCAGTACTTC.

This chain's CDR3 is CASSPFGRGGNEQFF. The CDR3 region has the DNA TGTGCCAGCAGCCCCTTCGGGAGAGGGGGAAATGAGCAGTTCTTC. V and J are TRBV2 and TRBJ2-1; either TRBD1 or TRBD2 may supply D (6 bases each). V lost 6 bases to trimming and J lost 7 bases, with 19 bases between them. Germline CDR1 reads SNHLY; CDR2 reads FYNNEI. The CDR3 spans 15 residues. The full variable domain, completed using reference TRBV2 and TRBJ2-1, is EPEVTQTPSHQVTQMGQEVILRCVPISNHLYFYWYRQILGQKVEFLVSFYNNEISEKSEIFDDQFSVERPDGSNFTLKIRSTKLEDSAMYFCASSPFGRGGNEQFFGPGTRLTVL.

The CDR3 here is CASSQVGTGKNIQYF. As DNA, the CDR3 is TGCGCCAGCAGCCAAGTTGGGACAGGGAAAAACATTCAGTACTTC. This chain connects TRBV4-1 to TRBJ2-4; 9 bases map to TRBD1. The V gene end was trimmed by 1 base and the J gene end by 4 bases; junction bases not matched to a gene: 2. This CDR3 is 15 amino acids long. The germline V gene encodes CDR1 MGHRA and CDR2 YSYEKL.

The chain links TRBV5-1 to TRBJ2-5, with TRBD2 as a possible D gene (5 bases). Per the germline V gene, CDR1 is SGHRS and CDR2 is YFSETQ. Trimming shortened V by 0 bases and J by 7 bases, and 13 bases separated the two germline ends. The CDR3 has 14 residues. CDR3 in DNA: TGCGCCAGCAGCTTGGGCCAACTAGATGGGACCCAGTACTTC. Protein product: CASSLGQLDGTQYF.

The chain joins TRBV7-9 to TRBJ1-2; TRBD1 is a possible D gene (5 bases). CDR1 and CDR2 (germline): SEHNR, FQNEAQ (reference sequence). The V end was cut by 5 bases, the J end by 4 bases, with 11 bases between. The CDR3 is 13 amino acids. The CDR3 DNA sequence: TGTGCCAGCAGCGAGACAGTGATCTATGGCTACACCTTC. It specifies CASSETVIYGYTF.

CDR3 sequence: CASSVALTRTDTQYF. The CDR3 nucleotides are TGTGCCAGCAGCGTAGCCCTCACCCGCACAGATACGCAGTATTTT. The chain recombines TRBV9 with TRBJ2-3; no reliable D call. This CDR3 comprises 15 residues. Trimming shortened V by 0 bases and J by 1 base, and 9 bases separated the two germline ends. From germline, CDR1 is SGDLS and CDR2 YYNGEE.

This clone is labeled as medium-sized (0.01 to 0.1%). This rearrangement joins TRBV7-7 to TRBJ2-2; 9 positions match TRBD1. J was trimmed by 6 bases and V by 4 bases; bases with no gene match: 6. The CDR3 covers 15 residues. The germline gives CDR1 SSHAT, CDR2 FNYEAQ (reference sequence). The CDR3 DNA reads TGTGCCAGCAGCTCCATGCGACAGGGGGCCGGGGAGCTGTTTTTT. Protein: CASSSMRQGAGELFF.

The chain recombines TRBV7-2 with TRBJ1-2; TRBD1 is a possible D gene (5 bases). CDR1 and CDR2 from the germline V gene are SGHTA and FQGNSA. V shed 1 base and J shed 8 bases, with 11 bases lying between them. This CDR3 is built from 13 residues. In DNA form, the CDR3 reads TGTGCCAGCAGCTTAGGCGGGGGAGTCGGCTACACCTTC. Protein product: CASSLGGGVGYTF. Full variable domain (remainder filled in from reference TRBV7-2 and TRBJ1-2): GAGVSQSPSNKVTEKGKDVELRCDPISGHTALYWYRQSLGQGLEFLIYFQGNSAPDKSGLPSDRFSAERTGGSVSTLTIQRTQQEDSAVYLCASSLGGGVGYTFGSGTRLTVV.

This sequence joins TRBV2 and TRBJ1-1; 7 nucleotides agree with TRBD1. Germline values: CDR1 SNHLY, CDR2 FYNNEI. Losses at the gene ends were 5 bases for V and 1 base for J; bases not matched to a gene: 4. The CDR3 consists of 14 residues. The CDR3, as DNA: TGTGCCAGCAGTAAGGACAGGTCGAACACTGAAGCTTTCTTT. Translation gives CASSKDRSNTEAFF.

V usage is TRBV6-5 and J usage is TRBJ1-2; 9 bases match TRBD1. The CDR3 totals 15 residues. The germline gives CDR1 MNHEY, CDR2 SVGAGI. After removal of 2 bases from V and 5 bases from J, the junction contained 6 bases not matched to a gene. CDR3 bases: TGTGCCAGCAGTTACACGACAGGGGGAGGATATGGCTACACCTTC. Translating gives CASSYTTGGGYGYTF.

The rearrangement links TRBV11-3 to TRBJ2-5; tentative D call: TRBD1 (5 bases). Looked up from germline, CDR1 is SGHNT and CDR2 is YENEEA. The CDR3 runs 12 residues. The V end was cut by 5 bases, the J end by 3 bases, with 7 bases between. DNA for the CDR3: TGTGCCAGCAGCCTCAGGGAAGAGACCCAGTACTTC. Its translation: CASSLREETQYF.

The CDR3 DNA reads as TGTGCCAGCAGCTTGGAACCTTCCGGGGAGCTGTTTTTT. Protein sequence: CASSLEPSGELFF. This sequence joins TRBV5-6 and TRBJ2-2; no reliable D call. Trimming removed 0 bases from V and 6 bases from J, with 6 bases in between. CDR1 and CDR2 from the germline V gene are SGHDT and YYEEEE. The CDR3 totals 13 residues.

V and J are TRBV10-2 and TRBJ1-1; tentatively, D is TRBD1 (5 bases). The germline CDR1 and CDR2 sequences are WSHSY and SAAADI. There are 15 residues in the CDR3. The V end lost 2 bases, the J end lost 1 base, and 11 bases lay between the germline ends. CDR3 sequence reads: CASSETGRRNTEAFF. CDR3 nucleotides: TGCGCCAGCAGTGAGACGGGACGGAGGAACACTGAAGCTTTCTTT.

The gene calls are TRBV2 and TRBJ1-5, with unresolved D. CDR1 SNHLY and CDR2 FYNNEI come from the germline V gene. This CDR3 comprises 14 residues. The V end lost 4 bases, the J end lost 4 bases, and 11 bases lay between the germline ends. The CDR3 DNA reads TGTGCCAGCAGTGTGGAAGGGAGTAATCAGCCCCAGCATTTT. Translated, it gives CASSVEGSNQPQHF.

The V and J genes are TRBV7-2 and TRBJ2-1; 8 nucleotides agree with TRBD2. This CDR3 spans 15 amino acids. Per the germline V gene, CDR1 is SGHTA and CDR2 is FQGNSA. V lost 6 bases to trimming and J lost 4 bases; unmatched junction nucleotides: 8. The chain's CDR3 is CASSLLAAIYNEQFF. The CDR3 DNA reads as TGTGCCAGCAGTCTACTAGCGGCCATTTACAATGAGCAGTTCTTC.

V gene TRBV27 combines with J gene TRBJ1-6; maybe TRBD1 (5 bases). The germline V gene has CDR1 MNHEY and CDR2 SMNVEV (reference sequence). The CDR3 extends over 13 amino acids. Trimming stripped 8 bases from V and 7 bases from J, with 12 bases between. CDR3 amino acids: CASGIQGNSPLHF. Here the CDR3 DNA reads TGTGCCAGCGGAATTCAGGGAAATTCACCCCTCCACTTT.

The chain has TRBV19 and TRBJ1-3, with 9 bases matching TRBD1. Per germline, CDR1 LNHDA and CDR2 SQIVND (reference sequence). Trimming cost V 5 bases and J 1 base; bases outside gene matches: 6. The CDR3 is made up of 16 amino acids. The CDR3 nucleotides are TGTGCCAGTAGTGTACAGGGGGCAGGATCTGGAAACACCATATATTTT. It translates to CASSVQGAGSGNTIYF.

The rearrangement links TRBV28 to TRBJ2-1; 10 bases align to TRBD2. This CDR3 contains 17 residues. V lost 3 bases, J lost 7 bases, and 12 bases stayed unmatched. Germline CDR1 reads MDHEN; CDR2 reads SYDVKM. The DNA for the CDR3 is TGTGCCAGCAGTTTTAACACTGGACTAGCGGAGCAGAATGAGCAGTTCTTC. Protein sequence: CASSFNTGLAEQNEQFF. Based on the CDR3 plus reference TRBV28 and TRBJ2-1, the full variable domain is DVKVTQSSRYLVKRTGEKVFLECVQDMDHENMFWYRQDPGLGLRLIYFSYDVKMKEKGDIPEGYSVSREKKERFSLILESASTNQTSMYLCASSFNTGLAEQNEQFFGPGTRLTVL.

The chain recombines TRBV4-2 with TRBJ2-1, with D possibly matching TRBD1 (7 bases). CDR1 LGHNA and CDR2 YNFKEQ come from the germline V gene. The CDR3 extends over 16 amino acids. Trimming shortened V by 0 bases and J by 1 base, and 10 bases separated the two germline ends. The CDR3 nucleotides are TGTGCCAGCAGCCAAGAACAGGGGACTTCCTACAATGAGCAGTTCTTC. As protein: CASSQEQGTSYNEQFF.